Below, one TCR beta chain is given with its context. Its antigen is unknown. Donors, healthy HIV-negative adults, lacked recent acute infections or vaccinations. CDR3 size: 16 residues. Trimming took off 4 bases at V and 6 bases at J, with 20 bases between the two ends. These data originate in a study of shared clonotypes between healthy human individuals. TCRdb keeps only in-frame clones here, not all; method: immunoSEQ multiplex PCR. The sample includes about 1 million clones, 75% of them seen just once. Study observations and caveats: The rarefaction results pointed to incomplete sorted-subset sequencing despite large depth. Clonotype sharing among donors, it was expected, would be affected by sequencing depth.

The sequence came from a man younger than 35 in good health. The chain has TRBV5-3 and TRBJ1-5, with unresolved D. TRBV5-3 is noted as an ORF with a role that remains uncertain. The sample comprised memory CD4+ T cells sorted from blood. Sample subset: CD45RA-negative fraction. The CDR3 protein is CARSPAEHRTRQPQHF. The CDR3 coding sequence is TGTGCCAGAAGCCCTGCTGAACACCGTACGCGTCAGCCCCAGCATTTT.